Below, 2 T cell receptor beta chains from the same sample are listed, as sequenced in a study of T cells in Graves' hyperthyroidism and ophthalmopathy. RNA transcripts gave rise to amplified TCR beta CDR3 regions. A first-round RT-PCR of the TCR CDR3 used the HTBI primer set. TCRdb re-called the multiplex PCR reads with MiXCR, one entry per CDR3 protein. This sample has 210,000 or so distinct CDR3 sequences; under 20% occur once, and the top ten carry 50%. The source material was blood. The receptor set was obtained from a man between 50 and 59 years old with Graves' hyperthyroidism.

This chain joins TRBV6-1 and TRBJ2-5; 7 bases line up with TRBD1. V lost 6 bases to trimming and J lost 2 bases; unmatched junction nucleotides: 6. Germline V CDR1 and CDR2: MNHNS, SASEGT. This CDR3 spans 14 amino acids. The CDR3 region is CASSPGQQQETQYF. CDR3 nucleotide sequence: TGTGCCAGCAGCCCGGGACAGCAACAAGAGACCCAGTACTTC.

This clonotype was picked up many times. V and J are TRBV29-1 and TRBJ1-1; 8 bases match TRBD1. J lost 1 base, V lost 7 bases, and 2 bases had no gene match. CDR3 length: 12 amino acids. The germline V gene encodes CDR1 SQVTM and CDR2 ANQGSEA. The CDR3 nucleotides are TGCAGCGGCAGGGGGCAGAACACTGAAGCTTTCTTT. Amino acids: CSGRGQNTEAFF.